A selection of T cell receptor beta chains follows, all from one sample in a study of cytomegalovirus exposure and HLA in healthy donors. TCRdb keeps only in-frame clones here, not all; method: immunoSEQ multiplex PCR. The repertoire table contains roughly 220,000 clones. Sequences were obtained from PBMCs. These receptors came from a girl between 2 and 10 years old in good health and CMV-seropositive. CDR3s include the opening cysteine and the closing phenylalanine or tryptophan. Fields, in order: V gene, J gene, D gene, CDR3 protein, CDR3 DNA. D genes are given only for firm matches.

v_gene: TRBV27; j_gene: TRBJ1-2; d_gene: TRBD1; CDR3aa: CASSPSRTGRAGGYTF; CDR3nt: TGTGCCAGCAGCCCTTCCCGGACAGGGCGGGCGGGTGGCTACACCTTC
v_gene: TRBV5-1; j_gene: TRBJ2-3; d_gene: TRBD2; CDR3aa: CASSLELAGGRGTDTQYF; CDR3nt: TGCGCCAGCAGCTTGGAACTAGCGGGAGGTCGGGGCACAGATACGCAGTATTTT
v_gene: TRBV18; j_gene: TRBJ2-7; d_gene: -; CDR3aa: CASSPKELVHEQYF; CDR3nt: TGTGCCAGCTCACCAAAGGAACTAGTGCACGAGCAGTACTTC
v_gene: TRBV6-5; j_gene: TRBJ2-7; d_gene: -; CDR3aa: CASSYFGGTGSYEQYF; CDR3nt: TGTGCCAGCAGTTACTTCGGCGGGACTGGATCCTACGAGCAGTACTTC
v_gene: TRBV9; j_gene: TRBJ2-1; d_gene: TRBD2; CDR3aa: CASSASGRALHEQFF; CDR3nt: TGTGCCAGCAGCGCTAGCGGGAGGGCCCTCCATGAGCAGTTCTTC
v_gene: TRBV29-1; j_gene: TRBJ2-5; d_gene: -; CDR3aa: CSVQAGLQYF; CDR3nt: TGCAGCGTGCAAGCGGGTCTTCAGTACTTC
v_gene: TRBV2; j_gene: TRBJ2-3; d_gene: -; CDR3aa: CASSDFRGFSTDTQYF; CDR3nt: TGTGCCAGCAGTGATTTTCGAGGATTCTCCACAGATACGCAGTATTTT
v_gene: TRBV7-8; j_gene: TRBJ2-7; d_gene: TRBD2; CDR3aa: CASSPAGVASEQYF; CDR3nt: TGTGCCAGCAGCCCGGCGGGAGTGGCTAGCGAGCAGTACTTC
v_gene: TRBV2; j_gene: TRBJ2-7; d_gene: -; CDR3aa: CASHEGVLNSYEQYF; CDR3nt: TGTGCCAGCCACGAGGGGGTCCTCAACTCCTACGAGCAGTACTTC
v_gene: TRBV30; j_gene: TRBJ2-5; d_gene: TRBD2; CDR3aa: CAWSPLAGRGETQYF; CDR3nt: TGTGCCTGGAGTCCCCTAGCGGGCCGGGGGGAGACCCAGTACTTC
v_gene: TRBV7-9; j_gene: TRBJ1-1; d_gene: TRBD1; CDR3aa: CASSPQKSRTGRYTEAFF; CDR3nt: TGTGCCAGCAGCCCACAAAAATCTAGGACAGGGCGGTACACTGAAGCTTTCTTT
v_gene: TRBV4-2; j_gene: TRBJ2-7; d_gene: TRBD2; CDR3aa: CASSQDVAGVGEQYF; CDR3nt: TGTGCCAGCAGCCAAGATGTAGCGGGGGTCGGCGAGCAGTACTTC
v_gene: TRBV29-1; j_gene: TRBJ2-2; d_gene: -; CDR3aa: CSVAGKNTGELFF; CDR3nt: TGCAGCGTTGCGGGGAAGAACACCGGGGAGCTGTTTTTT
v_gene: TRBV19; j_gene: TRBJ2-7; d_gene: TRBD2; CDR3aa: CASSSLAGVVEQYF; CDR3nt: TGTGCCAGTAGTTCACTAGCGGGAGTGGTCGAGCAGTACTTC
v_gene: TRBV6-4; j_gene: TRBJ2-7; d_gene: -; CDR3aa: CASSSQGSEPYEQYF; CDR3nt: TGTGCCAGCAGTTCCCAGGGCTCCGAACCTTACGAGCAGTACTTC
v_gene: TRBV15; j_gene: TRBJ2-7; d_gene: -; CDR3aa: CATSRETPFRKTYEQYF; CDR3nt: TGTGCCACCAGCAGAGAGACTCCGTTCAGAAAAACCTACGAGCAGTACTTC
v_gene: TRBV27; j_gene: TRBJ1-5; d_gene: -; CDR3aa: CASSQRQDNSNQPQHF; CDR3nt: TGTGCCAGCAGTCAACGACAGGACAATAGCAATCAGCCCCAGCATTTT
v_gene: TRBV15; j_gene: TRBJ1-5; d_gene: -; CDR3aa: CATSPEVTGYSNQPQHF; CDR3nt: TGTGCCACCAGCCCCGAGGTAACAGGCTATAGCAATCAGCCCCAGCATTTT
v_gene: TRBV7-2; j_gene: TRBJ1-5; d_gene: -; CDR3aa: CASSLSGSRNQPQHF; CDR3nt: TGTGCCAGCAGCTTATCAGGGTCTCGGAATCAGCCCCAGCATTTT
v_gene: TRBV28; j_gene: TRBJ2-3; d_gene: -; CDR3aa: CASSLSQRAETDTQYF; CDR3nt: TGTGCCAGCAGTTTATCCCAGCGGGCGGAGACAGATACGCAGTATTTT
v_gene: TRBV19; j_gene: TRBJ1-2; d_gene: -; CDR3aa: CASSSDRNYGYTF; CDR3nt: TGTGCCAGTAGTTCGGACAGAAACTATGGCTACACCTTC
v_gene: TRBV27; j_gene: TRBJ1-1; d_gene: -; CDR3aa: CASEQGSEAFF; CDR3nt: TGTGCCAGTGAACAGGGTTCTGAAGCTTTCTTT
v_gene: TRBV29-1; j_gene: TRBJ2-1; d_gene: -; CDR3aa: CSVGPMRPHEQFF; CDR3nt: TGCAGCGTTGGCCCCATGCGCCCTCATGAGCAGTTCTTC
v_gene: TRBV7-6; j_gene: TRBJ2-7; d_gene: TRBD2; CDR3aa: CASSLASGSYEQYF; CDR3nt: TGTGCCAGCAGCTTAGCTAGCGGGAGCTACGAGCAGTACTTC
v_gene: TRBV2; j_gene: TRBJ2-2; d_gene: -; CDR3aa: CASSTHRTNTGELFF; CDR3nt: TGTGCCAGCAGCACCCACAGAACGAACACCGGGGAGCTGTTTTTT
v_gene: TRBV18; j_gene: TRBJ1-5; d_gene: TRBD1; CDR3aa: CASSSRGQGAGPQHF; CDR3nt: TGTGCCAGCTCATCACGAGGACAGGGGGCCGGGCCCCAGCATTTT
v_gene: TRBV11-2; j_gene: TRBJ2-7; d_gene: TRBD2; CDR3aa: CASSKTSGSSYEQYF; CDR3nt: TGTGCCAGCAGCAAGACTAGCGGCAGCTCCTACGAGCAGTACTTC
v_gene: TRBV11-1; j_gene: TRBJ2-3; d_gene: TRBD2; CDR3aa: CASSLGGRGLATDTQYF; CDR3nt: TGTGCCAGCAGCTTAGGAGGGCGGGGACTAGCCACAGATACGCAGTATTTT
v_gene: TRBV27; j_gene: TRBJ1-4; d_gene: TRBD1; CDR3aa: CASSFTGQGALSEKLFF; CDR3nt: TGTGCCAGCAGTTTCACGGGACAGGGGGCGCTTAGTGAAAAACTGTTTTTT
v_gene: TRBV4-2; j_gene: TRBJ2-1; d_gene: TRBD2; CDR3aa: CASSQEGTSGNEQFF; CDR3nt: TGTGCCAGCAGCCAAGAAGGGACTAGCGGCAATGAGCAGTTCTTC
v_gene: TRBV4-1; j_gene: TRBJ2-5; d_gene: TRBD2; CDR3aa: CASSQGLAGGETQYF; CDR3nt: TGCGCCAGCAGCCAAGGACTAGCGGGAGGGGAGACCCAGTACTTC
v_gene: TRBV28; j_gene: TRBJ2-1; d_gene: TRBD2; CDR3aa: CASSLRQPGHDGKFREGEQFF; CDR3nt: TGTGCCAGCAGTTTAAGACAACCCGGACACGACGGGAAATTCCGGGAGGGTGAGCAGTTCTTC
v_gene: TRBV7-9; j_gene: TRBJ1-1; d_gene: -; CDR3aa: CASSLVGGGTEAFF; CDR3nt: TGTGCCAGCAGCTTAGTTGGGGGGGGCACTGAAGCTTTCTTT
v_gene: TRBV6-6; j_gene: TRBJ2-7; d_gene: -; CDR3aa: CASSYQGIYEQYF; CDR3nt: TGTGCCAGCAGTTACCAGGGGATCTACGAGCAGTACTTC
v_gene: TRBV11-2; j_gene: TRBJ2-7; d_gene: TRBD2; CDR3aa: CASSRRVAGSSYEQYF; CDR3nt: TGTGCCAGCAGCCGTCGGGTAGCGGGATCTTCCTACGAGCAGTACTTC
v_gene: TRBV2; j_gene: TRBJ2-1; d_gene: TRBD2; CDR3aa: CASSADLAVYNEQFF; CDR3nt: TGTGCCAGCAGTGCAGATCTAGCGGTTTACAATGAGCAGTTCTTC
v_gene: TRBV27; j_gene: TRBJ1-2; d_gene: -; CDR3aa: CASSLLGANYGYTF; CDR3nt: TGTGCCAGCAGTTTACTGGGGGCCAACTATGGCTACACCTTC
v_gene: TRBV28; j_gene: TRBJ1-5; d_gene: -; CDR3aa: CASSFETVGRQPQHF; CDR3nt: TGTGCCAGCAGTTTTGAAACAGTCGGGAGGCAGCCCCAGCATTTT
v_gene: TRBV29-1; j_gene: TRBJ2-7; d_gene: TRBD1; CDR3aa: CSVEDRGRFEQYF; CDR3nt: TGCAGCGTTGAAGACAGGGGGCGTTTCGAGCAGTACTTC
v_gene: TRBV28; j_gene: TRBJ2-2; d_gene: TRBD2; CDR3aa: CASSDPPAGATGELFF; CDR3nt: TGTGCCAGCAGTGACCCTCCCGCGGGAGCGACCGGGGAGCTGTTTTTT
v_gene: TRBV28; j_gene: TRBJ1-5; d_gene: -; CDR3aa: CASSIPSGEPINQPQHF; CDR3nt: TGTGCCAGCAGTATCCCAAGTGGAGAACCGATCAATCAGCCCCAGCATTTT
v_gene: TRBV27; j_gene: TRBJ2-7; d_gene: TRBD2; CDR3aa: CATMGLARSYEQYF; CDR3nt: TGTGCCACCATGGGACTAGCGAGATCCTACGAGCAGTACTTC
v_gene: TRBV5-4; j_gene: TRBJ2-1; d_gene: TRBD2; CDR3aa: CASSSSGRGYNEQFF; CDR3nt: TGTGCCAGCAGCAGTAGCGGGAGGGGGTACAATGAGCAGTTCTTC
v_gene: TRBV2; j_gene: TRBJ2-7; d_gene: -; CDR3aa: CASNTGSGYEQYF; CDR3nt: TGTGCCAGCAATACGGGATCGGGCTACGAGCAGTACTTC
v_gene: TRBV29-1; j_gene: TRBJ2-7; d_gene: -; CDR3aa: CSVEGGRTSIGEQYF; CDR3nt: TGCAGCGTTGAAGGGGGCCGAACTTCGATAGGGGAGCAGTACTTC
v_gene: TRBV6-5; j_gene: TRBJ2-2; d_gene: -; CDR3aa: CASSYWRGVGELFF; CDR3nt: TGTGCCAGCAGTTACTGGAGGGGTGTCGGGGAGCTGTTTTTT
v_gene: TRBV9; j_gene: TRBJ2-7; d_gene: -; CDR3aa: CASSVGRLVSGEQYF; CDR3nt: TGTGCCAGCAGCGTAGGGCGGCTAGTTTCTGGGGAGCAGTACTTC
v_gene: TRBV7-9; j_gene: TRBJ1-2; d_gene: -; CDR3aa: CASSLGTLNYGYTF; CDR3nt: TGTGCCAGCAGCTTGGGGACATTGAACTATGGCTACACCTTC
v_gene: TRBV6-1; j_gene: TRBJ1-5; d_gene: -; CDR3aa: CASSGYSNQPQHF; CDR3nt: TGTGCCAGCAGTGGCTATAGCAATCAGCCCCAGCATTTT